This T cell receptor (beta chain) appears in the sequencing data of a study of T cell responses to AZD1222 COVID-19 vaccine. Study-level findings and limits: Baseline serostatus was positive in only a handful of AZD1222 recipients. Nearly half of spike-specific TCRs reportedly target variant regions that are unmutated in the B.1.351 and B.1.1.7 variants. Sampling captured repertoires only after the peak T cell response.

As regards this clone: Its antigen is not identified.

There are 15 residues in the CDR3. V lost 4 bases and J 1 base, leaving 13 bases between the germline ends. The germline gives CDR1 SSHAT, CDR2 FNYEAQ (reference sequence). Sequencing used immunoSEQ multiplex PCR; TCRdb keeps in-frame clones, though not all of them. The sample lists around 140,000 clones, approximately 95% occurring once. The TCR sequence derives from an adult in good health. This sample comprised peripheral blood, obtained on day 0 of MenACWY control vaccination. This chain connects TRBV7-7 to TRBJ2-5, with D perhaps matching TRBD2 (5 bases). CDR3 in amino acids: CASSSSLHPQETQYF. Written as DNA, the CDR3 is TGTGCCAGCAGCTCTAGCCTACACCCCCAAGAGACCCAGTACTTC. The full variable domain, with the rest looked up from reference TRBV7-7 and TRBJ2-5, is GAGVSQSPRYKVTKRGQDVTLRCDPISSHATLYWYQQALGQGPEFLTYFNYEAQPDKSGLPSDRFSAERPEGSISTLTIQRTEQRDSAMYRCASSSSLHPQETQYFGPGTRLLVL.